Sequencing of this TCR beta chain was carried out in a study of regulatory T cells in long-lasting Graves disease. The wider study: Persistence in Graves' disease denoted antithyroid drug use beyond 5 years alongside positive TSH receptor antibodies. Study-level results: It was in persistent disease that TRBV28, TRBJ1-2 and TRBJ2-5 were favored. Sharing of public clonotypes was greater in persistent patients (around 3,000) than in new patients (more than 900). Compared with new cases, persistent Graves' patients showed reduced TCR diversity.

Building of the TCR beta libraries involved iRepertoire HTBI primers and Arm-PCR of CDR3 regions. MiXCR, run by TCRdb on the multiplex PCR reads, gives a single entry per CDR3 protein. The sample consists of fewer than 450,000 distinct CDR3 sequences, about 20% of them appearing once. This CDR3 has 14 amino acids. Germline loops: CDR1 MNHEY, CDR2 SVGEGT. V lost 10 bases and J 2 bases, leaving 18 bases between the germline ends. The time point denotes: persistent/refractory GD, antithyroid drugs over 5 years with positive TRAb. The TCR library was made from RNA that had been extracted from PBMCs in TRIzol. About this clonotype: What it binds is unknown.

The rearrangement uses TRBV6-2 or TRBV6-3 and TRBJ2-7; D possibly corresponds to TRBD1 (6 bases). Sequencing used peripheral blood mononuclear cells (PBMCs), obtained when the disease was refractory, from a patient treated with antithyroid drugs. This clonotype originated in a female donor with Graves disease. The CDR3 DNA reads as TGTGCCACCCTTCGTCCAGGGGTGCCCTACGAGCAGTACTTC. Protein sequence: CATLRPGVPYEQYF.